These 15 T cell receptor beta chains came from one sample sequenced in a study of CD8+ T cells in alopecia areata. RNA, once extracted, was reverse transcribed into cDNA for use as the sequencing template. Libraries were prepared by immunoSEQ multiplex PCR; TCRdb keeps only in-frame clonotypes and omits some of them. The profile shows approximately 180,000 clones, roughly 65% of them singletons. The sequences come from CD4+ T cells sorted from blood, collected at week 0. Every receptor here comes from a human donor with alopecia areata.

The V gene is TRBV29-1, the J gene TRBJ2-7; 7 nucleotides agree with TRBD1. The germline V gene has CDR1 SQVTM and CDR2 ANQGSEA. Trimming took 4 bases from V and 2 from J; bases not matched to a gene: 8. CDR3 length equals 14 residues. CDR3 region: CSVGGQPFTYEQYF. The CDR3 region has the DNA TGCAGCGTTGGGGGACAGCCCTTCACCTACGAGCAGTACTTC.

The table lists this clone with a count of one. The genes are TRBV30 and TRBJ1-2, with TRBD1 as a possible D gene (6 bases). The CDR3 totals 13 residues. The V gene's germline CDR1 is GTSNPN and CDR2 SVGIG (reference sequence). V was cut by 1 base and J by 4 bases, with 10 bases left in between. The DNA for the CDR3 is TGTGCCTGGAGTGCCCAGGGGTCCTATGGCTACACCTTC. Protein: CAWSAQGSYGYTF.

This clone was seen more than once but under ten times. The genes are TRBV15 and TRBJ2-1; D may be TRBD1 (6 bases). The CDR3 spans 13 residues. Germline V gives CDR1 LNHNV, CDR2 YYDKDF (reference sequence). V was trimmed by 5 bases and J by 7 bases, leaving 12 bases between them. CDR3 sequence reads: CATSGGPRNEQFF. In DNA form, the CDR3 reads TGTGCCACCAGCGGGGGCCCTCGAAATGAGCAGTTCTTC.

The J gene is TRBJ1-1, the V gene TRBV14; D remains unclear. CDR3 size: 13 residues. The germline V and J ends were trimmed by 0 bases and 11 bases, with 13 bases remaining between them. Germline lookup yields CDR1 SGHDN and CDR2 FVKESK. CDR3 loop: CASSQDGTLEAFF. CDR3 nucleotides: TGTGCCAGCAGCCAAGATGGCACATTAGAGGCTTTCTTT.

This clone was picked up a small number of times. CDR3 residues: CASSVELRKSTEAFF. The CDR3 DNA is TGTGCCAGCAGCGTAGAATTGAGGAAGAGCACTGAAGCTTTCTTT. The chain has TRBV9 and TRBJ1-1; D remains ambiguous. V dropped 0 bases and J dropped 4 bases, with 13 bases sitting between them. The CDR3 spans 15 residues. The germline V gene has CDR1 SGDLS and CDR2 YYNGEE.

This clone came up once. This chain links TRBV4-3 with TRBJ1-2, with a possible D match to TRBD1 (6 bases). CDR1 is LGHNA and CDR2 is YSLEER in the germline V gene. The CDR3 length is 15 residues. The V gene lost 2 bases and the J gene lost 6 bases, with 16 bases spanning the gap. Here the CDR3 reads CASSQTTGRGHGYTF. The CDR3 nucleotides are TGCGCCAGCAGCCAAACTACAGGGAGGGGACATGGCTACACCTTC.

CDR3 coding DNA: TGCGCCAGCAGCCAAGGTCGAGGGGTGTCACCCCTCCACTTT. Translation: CASSQGRGVSPLHF. The V call is TRBV4-3, the J call TRBJ1-6, with D possibly TRBD1 on 5 matching bases. The CDR3 is 14 residues long. Trimming pared 1 base from V and 10 bases from J, leaving 11 bases between. Germline V gene data show CDR1 as LGHNA and CDR2 as YSLEER.

This chain joins TRBV2 and TRBJ2-3; D is ambiguous. The CDR3 sequence is 11 residues long. The V and J ends lost 6 bases and 8 bases respectively, with 9 bases between them. Per germline, CDR1 SNHLY and CDR2 FYNNEI. The CDR3 region is CASSPSGTQYF. The CDR3 DNA reads as TGTGCCAGCAGCCCCTCGGGTACGCAGTATTTT.

The J gene is TRBJ1-2, the V gene TRBV30, with D perhaps matching TRBD1 (5 bases). In germline, CDR1 is GTSNPN, CDR2 SVGIG (reference sequence). V was pared by 0 bases and J by 4 bases, with 15 bases between. This CDR3 spans 15 amino acids. CDR3 nucleotide sequence: TGTGCCTGGAGTGTACTAAGGGGTCGGAGCTATGGCTACACCTTC. It translates to CAWSVLRGRSYGYTF.

This clone came up a few times. The chain links TRBV9 to TRBJ2-5, with D possibly TRBD2 on 5 matching bases. This CDR3 spans 12 amino acids. V was trimmed by 7 bases and J by 1 base, leaving 8 bases between them. CDR1 is SGDLS, CDR2 YYNGEE, per germline. The CDR3 sequence: CASSGIQETQYF. The CDR3 nucleotides read TGTGCCAGCTCGGGAATCCAAGAGACCCAGTACTTC.

A few counts support this clone. The V call is TRBV15, the J call TRBJ2-7; D tentatively fits TRBD1 or TRBD2 (5 bases each). Trimming removed 3 bases at V and 9 bases at J, with 12 bases between. CDR1 and CDR2 (germline): LNHNV, YYDKDF (reference sequence). This CDR3 has 12 residues. The CDR3 DNA is TGTGCCACCAGCAGGAGAGAGGGGAGGCAGTACTTC. It is translated as CATSRREGRQYF.

This clone turned up a few times. The chain uses TRBV7-2 and TRBJ2-7, with 9 bases lining up with TRBD2. CDR1 is SGHTA, CDR2 FQGNSA, per germline. The CDR3 consists of 16 residues. Trimming at V came to 4 bases and at J to 2 bases, leaving 9 bases not matched to a gene. CDR3 amino acids: CASSSRKRGGAYEQYF. Written as DNA, the CDR3 is TGTGCCAGCAGCTCGAGAAAGCGCGGGGGGGCCTACGAGCAGTACTTC.

The chain links TRBV4-3 to TRBJ1-2, with 7 positions matching TRBD1. The CDR3 length is 15 residues. Germline V gene lookup returns CDR1 LGHNA and CDR2 YSLEER. V dropped 0 bases and J dropped 2; count of bases not matched to a gene: 3. The CDR3 DNA reads TGCGCCAGCAGCCAAGATAGACAGGGCAACTATGGCTACACCTTC. It translates to CASSQDRQGNYGYTF.

This clone was detected a few times. The chain is built from TRBV4-1 and TRBJ2-1; TRBD2 matches at 10 bases. CDR3 size: 16 residues. After removal of 0 bases from V and 2 bases from J, the junction contained 1 base not matched to a gene. Germline V gene data show CDR1 as MGHRA and CDR2 as YSYEKL. CDR3 DNA sequence: TGCGCCAGCAGCCAAGAAACTAGCGGGGCCTACAATGAGCAGTTCTTC. This gives the protein CASSQETSGAYNEQFF.

The chain combines TRBV1 with TRBJ2-3. TRBV1 is annotated as a pseudogene. This CDR3 contains 14 residues. The CDR3 region has the DNA TGCACCAGCCCGCGACCAGCACACACAGATACGCAGTATTTT. Encoded protein: CTSPRPAHTDTQYF.